One and the same sample provided the 12 T cell receptor beta chains below, sequenced in a study of CD4+ T cells in melanoma. Data came from immunoSEQ multiplex PCR; TCRdb stores just in-frame clones and leaves some out. The sample shows over 100,000 clones, over 80% of them seen only once. Input material: peripheral blood. The receptors stem from a human donor with melanoma.

The chain employs TRBV5-8 and TRBJ1-5; 9 bases line up with TRBD1. The V segment lost 2 bases and the J segment 2 bases; nucleotides outside the gene matches: 8. The CDR3 extends over 17 amino acids. Germline V CDR1 and CDR2: SGHTS, YDEGEE. The CDR3, as DNA: TGTGCCAGCAGCTTACGGACAGGGGCTATTGGCAATCAGCCCCAGCATTTT. As protein: CASSLRTGAIGNQPQHF. Full variable domain (outside the CDR3, taken from reference TRBV5-8 and TRBJ1-5): EAGVTQSPTHLIKTRGQQATLRCSPISGHTSVYWYQQALGLGLQFLLWYDEGEERNRGNFPPRFSGRQFPNYSSELNVNALELEDSALYLCASSLRTGAIGNQPQHFGDGTRLSIL.

The genes are TRBV7-8 and TRBJ1-2; possible D gene TRBD1, 5 bases. The CDR3 covers 15 residues. V was cut by 3 bases and J by 5 bases, with 16 bases left in between. Germline CDR1 is SGHVS and CDR2 is FQNEAQ. CDR3 sequence (DNA): TGTGCCAGCAGCTTCTCCTTTGGGACCCAATATGGCTACACCTTC. Translating gives CASSFSFGTQYGYTF.

The chain is built from TRBV27 and TRBJ2-7, with D unclear. The V gene lost 3 bases and the J gene lost 3 bases, with 12 bases spanning the gap. The CDR3 contains 14 residues. The V gene's germline CDR1 is MNHEY and CDR2 SMNVEV (reference sequence). CDR3 in DNA: TGTGCCAGCAGTTTGGCAGGTGCCGGCTACGAGCAGTACTTC. Amino acid sequence: CASSLAGAGYEQYF.

V is TRBV4-3 and J is TRBJ2-3; D may be TRBD2 (6 bases). Trimming removed 4 bases at V and 4 bases at J, with 12 bases between. Germline-derived CDR1 and CDR2 are LGHNA and YSLEER. CDR3 length: 14 residues. CDR3 in DNA: TGCGCCAGCAGCCCCGGGGAGGCACCAGATACGCAGTATTTT. The encoded protein is CASSPGEAPDTQYF.

This chain uses TRBV4-1 with TRBJ1-1, with a weak D call TRBD1 (5 bases). The CDR3 extends over 13 amino acids. CDR1 MGHRA and CDR2 YSYEKL come from the germline V gene. V was trimmed by 2 bases and J by 6 bases, leaving 10 bases between them. Here the CDR3 reads CASSQTQGPEAFF. The CDR3 coding sequence is TGCGCCAGCAGCCAAACTCAGGGTCCTGAAGCTTTCTTT.

This clone was recorded once. The chain recombines TRBV10-3 with TRBJ1-1; tentative D call: TRBD1 (5 bases). The germline gives CDR1 ENHRY, CDR2 SYGVKD. The V and J ends lost 4 bases and 0 bases respectively, with 12 bases between them. CDR3 length equals 15 residues. The CDR3: CAISAVEGLNTEAFF. DNA of the CDR3: TGTGCCATCAGTGCAGTCGAGGGGTTGAACACTGAAGCTTTCTTT.

This sequence joins TRBV7-8 and TRBJ2-7; 11 positions match TRBD2. From germline, CDR1 is SGHVS and CDR2 FQNEAQ. The CDR3 loop spans 17 amino acids. The V gene end was trimmed by 2 bases and the J gene end by 0 bases; junction bases not matched to a gene: 6. This CDR3 reads CASSLPRTSGSSYEQYF. In nucleotides, the CDR3 is TGTGCCAGCAGCTTACCCCGAACTAGCGGGAGCTCCTACGAGCAGTACTTC. Together with reference TRBV7-8 and TRBJ2-7, the CDR3 gives the full variable domain: GAGVSQSPRYKVAKRGQDVALRCDPISGHVSLFWYQQALGQGPEFLTYFQNEAQLDKSGLPSDRFFAERPEGSVSTLKIQRTQQEDSAVYLCASSLPRTSGSSYEQYFGPGTRLTVT.

This clone was detected only once. This chain links TRBV6-5 with TRBJ2-3; TRBD1 or TRBD2 may be the D gene (5 bases each). Germline V gives CDR1 MNHEY, CDR2 SVGAGI. The CDR3 runs to 16 residues. Trimming took 1 base from V and 3 from J, leaving 14 bases between them. The CDR3 DNA sequence: TGTGCCAGCAGTTACTGGGGACGGGCAGCGACAGATACGCAGTATTTT. Encoded protein: CASSYWGRAATDTQYF.

The gene calls are TRBV29-1 and TRBJ2-5; possibly TRBD2 for D (6 bases). The CDR3 is 13 amino acids. Germline V gene lookup returns CDR1 SQVTM and CDR2 ANQGSEA. The ends were cut back, 6 bases at V and 5 bases at J, with 16 bases in the middle. CDR3 amino acids: CSVAKGREETQYF. The CDR3 bases are TGCAGCGTCGCAAAGGGCCGGGAGGAGACCCAGTACTTC.

J is TRBJ2-7 and V is TRBV2, with unresolved D. Germline V gene sequence: CDR1 SNHLY, CDR2 FYNNEI. The CDR3 length is 12 residues. V lost 7 bases and J lost 6, with 13 bases in between. The CDR3 DNA reads TGTGCCAGCAACGACAATGGCCCCGAGCAGTACTTC. As protein: CASNDNGPEQYF.

The chain recombines TRBV28 with TRBJ1-4, with D possibly TRBD1 on 6 matching bases. CDR1 MDHEN and CDR2 SYDVKM come from the germline V gene. The CDR3 loop spans 14 amino acids. V was pared by 2 bases and J by 6 bases, with 10 bases between. CDR3 nucleotides: TGTGCCAGCAGTTTACAGGGGAGGGATGAAAAACTGTTTTTT. Its protein product is CASSLQGRDEKLFF.

A word on this clone: The same CDR3 can be traced to other DNA sequences in this sample. This sequence joins TRBV28 and TRBJ2-7; D remains unclear. There are 13 residues in the CDR3. CDR1 is MDHEN and CDR2 is SYDVKM in the germline V gene. Trimming took off 2 bases at V and 1 base at J, with 6 bases between the two ends. The CDR3 region is CASSLGQSYEQYF. The CDR3 nucleotides are TGTGCCAGCAGTTTAGGGCAGTCCTACGAGCAGTACTTC.